A single sample gave rise to the 17 T cell receptor beta chains below, sequenced in a study of OX40 agonist ivuxolimab in advanced cancers. Profiled with immunoSEQ multiplex PCR; TCRdb holds only in-frame clones, not every one. Of roughly 100,000 clones detected, about nine tenths appear once; the ten largest clones hold under 0.35%. The specimen was CD4+ or CD8+ T cells sorted from blood, collected in a trial of the OX40 agonist ivuxolimab. Source of these receptors: an adult with an advanced solid tumor such as melanoma, head and neck, liver or kidney cancer.

This clone has only one observation. The chain has TRBV4-1 and TRBJ1-1; 9 positions agree with TRBD1. The germline CDR1 and CDR2 sequences are MGHRA and YSYEKL. J gave up 5 bases and V 6 bases, and 7 bases lay outside the gene matches. CDR3 length equals 14 residues. The DNA for the CDR3 is TGCGCCAGCAGATCTACAGGGGGCAGGACTGAAGCTTTCTTT. Encoded protein: CASRSTGGRTEAFF.

This clone has a single count. At one boundary the junction diverges from the germline segment, which might be a read error. The chain is built from TRBV5-1 and TRBJ2-5; perhaps TRBD2 as D (5 bases). The CDR3 is 13 residues long. Germline-derived CDR1 and CDR2 are SGHRS and YFSETQ. Here the CDR3 reads CASSLEGSPPPDF. CDR3 DNA: TGCGCCAGCAGCTTGGAAGGGAGTCCCCCGCCGGACTTC.

The chain is built from TRBV7-3 and TRBJ1-3; no definite D call. The CDR3 runs 15 residues. Deletions cut 3 bases from V and 4 bases from J, with 13 bases between. Germline assignment: CDR1 SGHTA and CDR2 FQGTGA. The CDR3 region is CASSFTVFSGNTIYF. CDR3 nucleotides: TGTGCCAGCAGCTTTACAGTGTTCTCAGGAAACACCATATATTTT.

A remark on this clone: The sample carries other DNA sequences with the same CDR3. V gene TRBV5-4 combines with J gene TRBJ1-2; 8 bases line up with TRBD1. J was trimmed by 8 bases and V by 0 bases; bases with no gene match: 0. The CDR3 consists of 12 residues. Germline V CDR1 and CDR2: SGHNT, YYREEE (reference sequence). CDR3 residues: CASSLGTGGYTF. The DNA for the CDR3 is TGTGCCAGCAGCTTGGGGACAGGGGGCTACACCTTC.

V gene TRBV5-1 combines with J gene TRBJ2-2; the match to TRBD2 covers 9 bases. The V segment lost 1 base and the J segment 1 base; nucleotides outside the gene matches: 14. This CDR3 spans 20 amino acids. Germline CDR1 and CDR2: SGHRS and YFSETQ. CDR3 nucleotide sequence: TGCGCCAGCAGCTTGTCTCTTTTTGATGTAGCGGGAGAGAACACCGGGGAGCTGTTTTTT. This translates into CASSLSLFDVAGENTGELFF.

V gene TRBV19 combines with J gene TRBJ2-6, with no clear D. Trimming left V 4 bases short and J 0 bases short, with 13 bases between. In germline, CDR1 is LNHDA, CDR2 SQIVND (reference sequence). There are 17 residues in the CDR3. The CDR3 reads CASSTPEYGSGANVLTF. CDR3 sequence (DNA): TGTGCCAGTAGTACCCCCGAGTATGGCTCTGGGGCCAACGTCCTGACTTTC.

The gene calls are TRBV6-5 and TRBJ1-6; unclear D gene. Trimming left V 7 bases short and J 6 bases short, with 16 bases between. CDR1 and CDR2 (germline): MNHEY, SVGAGI. The CDR3 is made up of 15 amino acids. CDR3 sequence: CASTTLGFPNSPLHF. CDR3 DNA: TGTGCCAGCACCACGCTAGGCTTCCCTAATTCACCCCTCCACTTT.

The chain links TRBV7-8 to TRBJ1-4, with D hard to call. CDR3 length: 15 residues. The V and J ends lost 1 base and 0 bases respectively, with 6 bases between them. Germline CDR1 reads SGHVS; CDR2 reads FQNEAQ. The CDR3 loop is CASSLVGATNEKLFF. The DNA of the CDR3 is TGTGCCAGCAGCTTAGTAGGAGCAACTAATGAAAAACTGTTTTTT.

The chain has TRBV5-4 and TRBJ1-3, with TRBD1 identical over 7 bases. Trimming took 4 bases from V and 6 from J; bases not matched to a gene: 10. Looked up from germline, CDR1 is SGHNT and CDR2 is YYREEE (reference sequence). The CDR3 extends over 15 amino acids. The CDR3 coding sequence is TGTGCCAGCAGCCCCTCGGGACAGAGGACAAACACCATATATTTT. Encoded protein: CASSPSGQRTNTIYF.

The genes are TRBV19 and TRBJ2-4; D not resolved. Trimming took 7 bases from V and 0 from J, leaving 7 bases between them. Germline CDR1 and CDR2: LNHDA and SQIVND (reference sequence). This CDR3 comprises 13 residues. CDR3 sequence: CASNEEAKNIQYF. The CDR3 DNA follows: TGTGCCAGTAATGAGGAAGCCAAAAACATTCAGTACTTC.

The chain uses TRBV15 and TRBJ2-7; 12 bases fit TRBD1. Trimming removed 4 bases from V and 3 bases from J; junction bases left unmatched: 16. Germline V lookup: CDR1 LNHNV, CDR2 YYDKDF (reference sequence). CDR3 length: 19 amino acids. The CDR3 nucleotides are TGTGCCACCAGCACCCCGACCCCCAAGGGACAGGGGGCGCTCTACGAGCAGTACTTC. Protein product: CATSTPTPKGQGALYEQYF.

The chain recombines TRBV7-3 with TRBJ2-3; 14 bases agree with TRBD2. Trimming removed 5 bases from V and 4 bases from J; junction bases left unmatched: 2. Germline assignment: CDR1 SGHTA and CDR2 FQGTGA. The length of the CDR3 is 15 residues. Here the CDR3 reads CASSAGLAGADTQYF. The DNA for the CDR3 is TGTGCCAGCAGCGCGGGACTAGCGGGGGCAGATACGCAGTATTTT.

The rearrangement joins TRBV7-9 to TRBJ1-5; 10 bases map to TRBD1. The J segment lost 0 bases and the V segment lost 11 bases, leaving 1 base of the junction unmatched. Germline-derived CDR1 and CDR2 are SEHNR and FQNEAQ (reference sequence). This CDR3 is 13 amino acids long. CDR3 sequence: CAGTGDSNQPQHF. The DNA of the CDR3 is TGTGCCGGGACAGGGGATAGCAATCAGCCCCAGCATTTT.

This sequence joins TRBV4-3 and TRBJ1-2, with D perhaps TRBD1 (6 bases). The CDR3 runs 14 residues. Germline V gene data show CDR1 as LGHNA and CDR2 as YSLEER. Trimming shortened V by 0 bases and J by 4 bases, and 9 bases separated the two germline ends. CDR3 nucleotides: TGCGCCAGCAGCCAAGAGGCAGGGGCCTATGGCTACACCTTC. The encoded protein is CASSQEAGAYGYTF.

This clone appeared a single time. As DNA, the CDR3 is TGTGCTAGTGGTTTGGTAAGAGGGAATCGGGATACGCAGTATTTT. Its translation is CASGLVRGNRDTQYF. The chain joins TRBV12-5 to TRBJ2-3; weak D call: TRBD2 (5 bases). CDR1 is LGHNT and CDR2 is FRNRAP in the germline V gene. This CDR3 has 15 residues. Trimming left V 0 bases short and J 6 bases short, with 13 bases between.

This rearrangement joins TRBV6-5 to TRBJ1-6; D may be TRBD1 (5 bases). Germline CDR1 MNHEY, CDR2 SVGAGI. V was pared by 10 bases and J by 2 bases, with 12 bases between. The CDR3 contains 14 residues. The CDR3 loop is CATNGAPYNSPLHF. In DNA, the CDR3 is TGTGCCACCAACGGGGCACCCTATAATTCACCCCTCCACTTT.

This chain connects TRBV11-2 to TRBJ2-1; the match to TRBD2 covers 14 bases. The CDR3 is 19 amino acids. Germline CDR1 is SGHAT and CDR2 is FQNNGV. With V trimmed by 5 bases and J by 4 bases, 13 bases remained unmatched. The CDR3: CASSQQGLAGAWGYNEQFF. For the CDR3, the DNA is TGTGCCAGCAGCCAACAGGGACTAGCGGGGGCCTGGGGTTACAATGAGCAGTTCTTC.